These T cell receptor beta chains were read from a single sample in a study of blood T cell repertoires in COVID-19. Generated by immunoSEQ multiplex PCR, the TCRdb table keeps only in-frame clones and is missing some. The data show roughly 4,700 clones, around 80% seen once. What was sequenced was peripheral blood. Every receptor here comes from a man aged 65 to 85 with active COVID-19. Each CDR3 is given with its conserved first and last residue. Fields, in order: CDR3 DNA, CDR3 protein, D gene, J gene, clone size, V gene. D genes are given only for firm matches. Only part of the rows carry a size: once, few, many, or a class if the clone is expanded.

cdr3_nt: TGTGCCAGCAGCCAAGAGTCGGGGGGCTGGGACACTGAAGCTTTCTTT
cdr3_aa: CASSQESGGWDTEAFF
d_call: -
j_call: TRBJ1-1
clone_size: -
v_call: TRBV14

cdr3_nt: TGCGCCAGCAGCTGGGGACAGGGCCTAGGCGAAAAACTGTTTTTT
cdr3_aa: CASSWGQGLGEKLFF
d_call: TRBD1
j_call: TRBJ1-4
clone_size: -
v_call: TRBV5-1

cdr3_nt: TGTGCCAGCAGCCGCGACAGGAGCAATGAGCAGTTCTTC
cdr3_aa: CASSRDRSNEQFF
d_call: -
j_call: TRBJ2-1
clone_size: -
v_call: TRBV6-2/TRBV6-3

cdr3_nt: TGTGCCAGCAGCTTAGAACAGCGGAATTCACCCCTCCACTTT
cdr3_aa: CASSLEQRNSPLHF
d_call: -
j_call: TRBJ1-6
clone_size: -
v_call: TRBV7-9

cdr3_nt: TGTGCCAGCAGGCCCGGGGGGGGTGAAGGGACTGAAGCTTTCTTT
cdr3_aa: CASRPGGGEGTEAFF
d_call: -
j_call: TRBJ1-1
clone_size: few
v_call: TRBV28

cdr3_nt: TGTGCCAGCCCTTGGGACAGGGGGGTATTAGCGGAATACAATGAGCAGTTCTTC
cdr3_aa: CASPWDRGVLAEYNEQFF
d_call: TRBD1
j_call: TRBJ2-1
clone_size: -
v_call: TRBV27

cdr3_nt: TGTGCCACAATGGACAGGGTCCTCTACGAGCAGTACTTC
cdr3_aa: CATMDRVLYEQYF
d_call: TRBD1
j_call: TRBJ2-7
clone_size: -
v_call: TRBV6-6

cdr3_nt: TGTGCCAGCAGCCCCCAAAGGGGGACCGCCCATGGCTACACCTTC
cdr3_aa: CASSPQRGTAHGYTF
d_call: -
j_call: TRBJ1-2
clone_size: -
v_call: TRBV14

cdr3_nt: TGCGCCAGCAGCCAAGCCGACAGAGAGGTCTCTGAAGCTTTCTTT
cdr3_aa: CASSQADREVSEAFF
d_call: -
j_call: TRBJ1-1
clone_size: -
v_call: TRBV4-1

cdr3_nt: TGCAGCGTGGGGGCAGGGCCGACCTACGAGCAGTACTTC
cdr3_aa: CSVGAGPTYEQYF
d_call: -
j_call: TRBJ2-7
clone_size: -
v_call: TRBV29-1

cdr3_nt: TGTGCCAGTAGAGGAGGAGGTTCCTATGGCTACACCTTC
cdr3_aa: CASRGGGSYGYTF
d_call: -
j_call: TRBJ1-2
clone_size: -
v_call: TRBV19

cdr3_nt: TGTGCCACCAGCAGAGGGCCCCTTGAAAAACTGTTTTTT
cdr3_aa: CATSRGPLEKLFF
d_call: -
j_call: TRBJ1-4
clone_size: -
v_call: TRBV15

cdr3_nt: TGTGCCAGCAGCCGGGACAGGGCGAACACCGGGGAGCTGTTTTTT
cdr3_aa: CASSRDRANTGELFF
d_call: TRBD1
j_call: TRBJ2-2
clone_size: -
v_call: TRBV28

cdr3_nt: TGTGCCAGCACCCCGGGCATACAGGGGACTGAAGCTTTCTTT
cdr3_aa: CASTPGIQGTEAFF
d_call: TRBD1
j_call: TRBJ1-1
clone_size: -
v_call: TRBV28

cdr3_nt: TGTGCCAGCAGCGATCTCCGTGGCGGGGGAAAACTGTTTTTT
cdr3_aa: CASSDLRGGGKLFF
d_call: -
j_call: TRBJ1-4
clone_size: -
v_call: TRBV7-2

cdr3_nt: TGTGCCAGCAGCTTAACCCCGGCGGGCACAGATACGCAGTATTTT
cdr3_aa: CASSLTPAGTDTQYF
d_call: -
j_call: TRBJ2-3
clone_size: once
v_call: TRBV7-9

cdr3_nt: TGTGCCAGCAGCTCCCTGACAGGGAGGAGTTCACCCCTCCACTTT
cdr3_aa: CASSSLTGRSSPLHF
d_call: TRBD1
j_call: TRBJ1-6
clone_size: -
v_call: TRBV7-9

cdr3_nt: TGTGCCAGCAGTTTCCAGTACAGGGGAACTAGCACAGATACGCAGTATTTT
cdr3_aa: CASSFQYRGTSTDTQYF
d_call: TRBD1
j_call: TRBJ2-3
clone_size: -
v_call: TRBV6-2/TRBV6-3

cdr3_nt: TGTGCCAGCAGTTATGACAGGGAACGTGGCTACACCTTC
cdr3_aa: CASSYDRERGYTF
d_call: TRBD1
j_call: TRBJ1-2
clone_size: -
v_call: TRBV6-2/TRBV6-3

cdr3_nt: TGTGCCAGCAGCCCCGGGATAACTTCCGGGGATACGCAGTATTTT
cdr3_aa: CASSPGITSGDTQYF
d_call: -
j_call: TRBJ2-3
clone_size: -
v_call: TRBV11-2

cdr3_nt: TGTGCCAGCAGTTCTAGCGGGGGGGCCGGTGAGACCCAGTACTTC
cdr3_aa: CASSSSGGAGETQYF
d_call: TRBD2
j_call: TRBJ2-5
clone_size: -
v_call: TRBV7-8

cdr3_nt: TGTGCCAGCAGCCAGCGCGGACAGGGTAATGAAAAACTGTTTTTT
cdr3_aa: CASSQRGQGNEKLFF
d_call: TRBD1
j_call: TRBJ1-4
clone_size: -
v_call: TRBV3-1/TRBV3-2

cdr3_nt: TGTGCCAGCAGTACTACAGGGGCAACTAATGAAAAACTGTTTTTT
cdr3_aa: CASSTTGATNEKLFF
d_call: TRBD1
j_call: TRBJ1-4
clone_size: few
v_call: TRBV27

cdr3_nt: TGTGCCAGCAGCCAGGACTCTGTGTTCGGTACGCAGTATTTT
cdr3_aa: CASSQDSVFGTQYF
d_call: -
j_call: TRBJ2-3
clone_size: -
v_call: TRBV7-9

cdr3_nt: TGCGCCAGCAGCTTGGCTTTACAGGGCGCCTACGAGCAGTACTTC
cdr3_aa: CASSLALQGAYEQYF
d_call: -
j_call: TRBJ2-7
clone_size: -
v_call: TRBV5-1

cdr3_nt: TGTGCCAGCAGTTCGACCAGGGGGTACTCCTACGAGCAGTACTTC
cdr3_aa: CASSSTRGYSYEQYF
d_call: TRBD1
j_call: TRBJ2-7
clone_size: -
v_call: TRBV27

cdr3_nt: TGTGCCAGCAGTGTTATCCAGGGGCGGCGGGAAAAACTGTTTTTT
cdr3_aa: CASSVIQGRREKLFF
d_call: -
j_call: TRBJ1-4
clone_size: once
v_call: TRBV27

cdr3_nt: TGCGCCAGCAGCCAAGATCCCGGGACAGGGGGGTCACCCCTCCACTTT
cdr3_aa: CASSQDPGTGGSPLHF
d_call: TRBD1
j_call: TRBJ1-6
clone_size: -
v_call: TRBV4-1

cdr3_nt: TGTGCCAGCAGCTTACAGGGGATCTCCTACGAGCAGTACTTC
cdr3_aa: CASSLQGISYEQYF
d_call: -
j_call: TRBJ2-7
clone_size: -
v_call: TRBV11-2

cdr3_nt: TGTGCCAGCAGCCGGGACAGGTTACAAGAGACCCAGTACTTC
cdr3_aa: CASSRDRLQETQYF
d_call: TRBD1
j_call: TRBJ2-5
clone_size: -
v_call: TRBV7-2

cdr3_nt: TGTGCCAGTAGTCTCCCGCTAGCGGGGGGTTACACCGGGGAGCTGTTTTTT
cdr3_aa: CASSLPLAGGYTGELFF
d_call: TRBD2
j_call: TRBJ2-2
clone_size: -
v_call: TRBV19

cdr3_nt: TGTGCCAGCAAACGGGTTAATGTCGGGGAGCTGTTTTTT
cdr3_aa: CASKRVNVGELFF
d_call: -
j_call: TRBJ2-2
clone_size: -
v_call: TRBV2

cdr3_nt: TGTGCCAGCAGTTCTACCTATGGCTACACCTTC
cdr3_aa: CASSSTYGYTF
d_call: -
j_call: TRBJ1-2
clone_size: -
v_call: TRBV12-3/TRBV12-4

cdr3_nt: TGTGCCAGCAGCTCCCATTACTTTGGCGGGGGGGCAGCAGATACGCAGTATTTT
cdr3_aa: CASSSHYFGGGAADTQYF
d_call: TRBD2
j_call: TRBJ2-3
clone_size: -
v_call: TRBV7-8

cdr3_nt: TGTGCCAGCAGCTTAGACATCTGGGGAGATAGCAATCAGCCCCAGCATTTT
cdr3_aa: CASSLDIWGDSNQPQHF
d_call: -
j_call: TRBJ1-5
clone_size: -
v_call: TRBV7-9

cdr3_nt: TGTGCCAGCAGTGGGGGGGTCGCCAGGGATGTTGAAAAACTGTTTTTT
cdr3_aa: CASSGGVARDVEKLFF
d_call: -
j_call: TRBJ1-4
clone_size: -
v_call: TRBV25-1

cdr3_nt: TGTGCCAGCAGCCCCCCTCGGCGGGGGGGCACAGATACGCAGTATTTT
cdr3_aa: CASSPPRRGGTDTQYF
d_call: TRBD2
j_call: TRBJ2-3
clone_size: once
v_call: TRBV7-8

cdr3_nt: TGTGCCAGCAGTGAAAGGACAGTACCGGCCTACGAGCAGTACTTC
cdr3_aa: CASSERTVPAYEQYF
d_call: -
j_call: TRBJ2-7
clone_size: -
v_call: TRBV6-1

cdr3_nt: TGTGCCAGCAGCCCAACCTCTACTAGCGGGGGGCCTCGGGGGAGTAGTGGGACCCAGTACTTC
cdr3_aa: CASSPTSTSGGPRGSSGTQYF
d_call: TRBD2
j_call: TRBJ2-5
clone_size: -
v_call: TRBV4-2

cdr3_nt: TGTGCCAGCAGCATCGGACAGGTCACTGAAGCTTTCTTT
cdr3_aa: CASSIGQVTEAFF
d_call: TRBD1
j_call: TRBJ1-1
clone_size: few
v_call: TRBV7-9

cdr3_nt: TGTGCCAGCAGCTTAGAATATACCGGGGAGCTGTTTTTT
cdr3_aa: CASSLEYTGELFF
d_call: -
j_call: TRBJ2-2
clone_size: once
v_call: TRBV7-7

cdr3_nt: TGCGCCAGCAGCCAAGGGGAACAGGAAATGAGCACAGATACGCAGTATTTT
cdr3_aa: CASSQGEQEMSTDTQYF
d_call: -
j_call: TRBJ2-3
clone_size: -
v_call: TRBV4-3

cdr3_nt: TGTGCCAGTACCGGCCTTCCTGACAGGGGAAACACCATATATTTT
cdr3_aa: CASTGLPDRGNTIYF
d_call: -
j_call: TRBJ1-3
clone_size: once
v_call: TRBV19

cdr3_nt: TGCGCCAGCAGCCAACTCCCCATAGCGGGGGGCGGGGATACGCAGTATTTT
cdr3_aa: CASSQLPIAGGGDTQYF
d_call: TRBD2
j_call: TRBJ2-3
clone_size: -
v_call: TRBV4-3

cdr3_nt: TGTGCCAGCAGACCAAGCGGGGGGGCCTACAATGAGCAGTTCTTC
cdr3_aa: CASRPSGGAYNEQFF
d_call: TRBD2
j_call: TRBJ2-1
clone_size: -
v_call: TRBV11-2